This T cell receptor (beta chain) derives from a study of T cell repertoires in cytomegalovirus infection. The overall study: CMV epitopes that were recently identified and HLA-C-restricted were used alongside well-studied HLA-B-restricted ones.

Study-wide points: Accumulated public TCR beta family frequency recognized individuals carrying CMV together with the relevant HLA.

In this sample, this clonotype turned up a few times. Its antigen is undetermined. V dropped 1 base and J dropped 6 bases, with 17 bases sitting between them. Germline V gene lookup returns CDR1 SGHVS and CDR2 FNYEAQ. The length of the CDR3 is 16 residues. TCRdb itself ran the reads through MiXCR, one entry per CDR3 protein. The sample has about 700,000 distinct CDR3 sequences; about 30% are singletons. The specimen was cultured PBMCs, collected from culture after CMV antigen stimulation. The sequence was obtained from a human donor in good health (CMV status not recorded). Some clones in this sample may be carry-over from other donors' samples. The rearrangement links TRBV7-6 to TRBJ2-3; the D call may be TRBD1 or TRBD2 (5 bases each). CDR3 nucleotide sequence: TGTGCCAGCAGCTTAGGCTCCCAGCCGTGGGGGGATACGCAGTATTTT. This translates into CASSLGSQPWGDTQYF.